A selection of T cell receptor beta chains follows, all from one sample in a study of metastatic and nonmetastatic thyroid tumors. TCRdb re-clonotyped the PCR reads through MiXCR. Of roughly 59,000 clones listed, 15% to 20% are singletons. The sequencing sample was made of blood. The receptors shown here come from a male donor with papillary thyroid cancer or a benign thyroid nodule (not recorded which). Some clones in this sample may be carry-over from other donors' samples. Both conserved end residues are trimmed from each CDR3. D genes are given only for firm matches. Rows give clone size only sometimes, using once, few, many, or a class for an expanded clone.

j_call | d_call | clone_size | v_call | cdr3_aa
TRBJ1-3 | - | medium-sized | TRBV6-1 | ASSERYRRPGNTIY
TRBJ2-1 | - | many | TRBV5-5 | ASSRAWGADEQF
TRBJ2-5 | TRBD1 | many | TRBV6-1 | ASSPPTGGQETQY
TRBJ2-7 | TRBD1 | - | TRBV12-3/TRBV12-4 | ASNLLDRWTYEQY
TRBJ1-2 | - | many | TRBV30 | AWSNFYGYT
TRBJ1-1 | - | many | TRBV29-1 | SVEGTDPWNTEAF
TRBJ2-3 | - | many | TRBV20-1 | SARVGGVRGTDTQY
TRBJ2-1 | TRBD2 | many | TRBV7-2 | ASSLLRASGGYNEQF
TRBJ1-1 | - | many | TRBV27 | ASRNMGTEAF
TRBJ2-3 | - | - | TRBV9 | AISRRWGGADTQY
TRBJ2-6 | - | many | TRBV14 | ASSQAGANVLT
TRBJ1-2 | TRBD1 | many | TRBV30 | AGDRGHYGYT
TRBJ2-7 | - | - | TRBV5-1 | ASSGPAGTGEQY
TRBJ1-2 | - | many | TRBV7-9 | ASSADILRGYT
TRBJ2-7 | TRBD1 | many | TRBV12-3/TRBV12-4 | ASSSSGQGLNEQY
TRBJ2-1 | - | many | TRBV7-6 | ASSFSGNNEQF
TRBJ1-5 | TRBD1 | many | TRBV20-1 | SAQDREVQPQH
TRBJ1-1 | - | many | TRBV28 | ASIQGSETEAF
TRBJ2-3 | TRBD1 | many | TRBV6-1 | ASSGLPGQGTDTQY
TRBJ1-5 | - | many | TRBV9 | ASSVVPDSNQPQH
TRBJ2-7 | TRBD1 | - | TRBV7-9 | ASSPGGWVSYEQY
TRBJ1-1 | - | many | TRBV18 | ASSPPIVGTEAF
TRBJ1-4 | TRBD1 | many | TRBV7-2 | ASSPTGQGVEKLF
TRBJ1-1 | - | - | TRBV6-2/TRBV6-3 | ASRLDSRGTEAF
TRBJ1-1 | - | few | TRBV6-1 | ATDPSTWNTESF
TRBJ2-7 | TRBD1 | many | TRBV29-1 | SVDGQGSYEQY